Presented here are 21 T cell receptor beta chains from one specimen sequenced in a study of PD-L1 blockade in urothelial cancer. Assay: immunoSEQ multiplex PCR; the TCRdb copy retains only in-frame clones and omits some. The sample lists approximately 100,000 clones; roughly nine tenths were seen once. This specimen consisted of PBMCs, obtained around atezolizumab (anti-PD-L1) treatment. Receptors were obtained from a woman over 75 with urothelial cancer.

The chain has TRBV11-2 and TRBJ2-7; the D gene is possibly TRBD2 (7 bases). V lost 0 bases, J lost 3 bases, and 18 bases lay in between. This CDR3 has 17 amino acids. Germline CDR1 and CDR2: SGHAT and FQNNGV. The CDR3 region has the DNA TGTGCCAGCAGCTTAGAAGGGGGGGAAAGGATGGGCTACGAGCAGTACTTC. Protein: CASSLEGGERMGYEQYF.

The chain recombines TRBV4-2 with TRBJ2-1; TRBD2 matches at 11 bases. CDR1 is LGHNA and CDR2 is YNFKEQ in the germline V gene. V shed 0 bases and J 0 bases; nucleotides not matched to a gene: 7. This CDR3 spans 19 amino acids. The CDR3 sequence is CASSQEKLAGVPSYNEQFF. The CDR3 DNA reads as TGTGCCAGCAGCCAAGAGAAACTAGCGGGAGTCCCCTCCTACAATGAGCAGTTCTTC.

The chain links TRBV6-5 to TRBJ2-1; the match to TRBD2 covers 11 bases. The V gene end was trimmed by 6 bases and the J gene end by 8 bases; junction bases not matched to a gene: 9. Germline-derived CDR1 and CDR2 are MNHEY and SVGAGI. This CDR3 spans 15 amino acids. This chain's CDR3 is CASRPGTSGAHEQFF. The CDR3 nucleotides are TGTGCCAGCAGGCCTGGGACTAGCGGAGCTCATGAGCAGTTCTTC.

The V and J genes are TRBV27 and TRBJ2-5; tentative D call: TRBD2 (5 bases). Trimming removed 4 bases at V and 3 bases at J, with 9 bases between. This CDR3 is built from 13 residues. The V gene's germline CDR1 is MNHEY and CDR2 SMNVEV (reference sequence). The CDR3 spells CASSSLAEETQYF. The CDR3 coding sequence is TGTGCCAGCAGTTCTCTAGCTGAAGAGACCCAGTACTTC.

CDR3 bases: TGTGCCAGCAGTGTAGGGGGGAACACTGAAGCTTTCTTT. Its translation is CASSVGGNTEAFF. The rearrangement joins TRBV27 to TRBJ1-1; tentatively, D is TRBD1 (6 bases). The germline gives CDR1 MNHEY, CDR2 SMNVEV (reference sequence). Trimming pared 5 bases from V and 1 base from J, leaving 8 bases between. The CDR3 length is 13 residues.

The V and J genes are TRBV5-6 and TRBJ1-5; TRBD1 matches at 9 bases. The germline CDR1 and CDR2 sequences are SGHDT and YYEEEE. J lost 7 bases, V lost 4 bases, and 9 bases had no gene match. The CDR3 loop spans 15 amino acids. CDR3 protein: CASSMGQGLGQPQHF. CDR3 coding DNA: TGTGCCAGCAGCATGGGACAGGGTTTGGGGCAGCCCCAGCATTTT. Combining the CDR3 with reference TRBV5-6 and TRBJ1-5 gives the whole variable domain DAGVTQSPTHLIKTRGQQVTLRCSPKSGHDTVSWYQQALGQGPQFIFQYYEEEERQRGNFPDRFSGHQFPNYSSELNVNALLLGDSALYLCASSMGQGLGQPQHFGDGTRLSIL.

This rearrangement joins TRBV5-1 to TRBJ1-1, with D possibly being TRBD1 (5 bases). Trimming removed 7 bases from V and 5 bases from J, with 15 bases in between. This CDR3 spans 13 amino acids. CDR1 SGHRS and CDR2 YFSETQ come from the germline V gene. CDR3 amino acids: CASSLGGRTEAFF. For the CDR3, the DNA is TGCGCCAGCTCGTTGGGGGGTCGGACTGAAGCTTTCTTT.

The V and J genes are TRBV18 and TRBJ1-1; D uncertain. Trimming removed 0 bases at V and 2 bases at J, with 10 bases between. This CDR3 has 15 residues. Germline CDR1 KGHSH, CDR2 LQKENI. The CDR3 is CASSPPGGFNTEAFF. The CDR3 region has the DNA TGTGCCAGCTCACCACCGGGAGGATTCAACACTGAAGCTTTCTTT.

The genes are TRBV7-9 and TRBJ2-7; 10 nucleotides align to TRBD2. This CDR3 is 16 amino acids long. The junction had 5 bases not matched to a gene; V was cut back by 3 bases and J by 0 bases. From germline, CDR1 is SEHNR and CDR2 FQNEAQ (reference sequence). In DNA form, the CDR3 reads TGTGCCAGCAGCTTCAGAACTAGCGGGGCCTCCTACGAGCAGTACTTC. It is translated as CASSFRTSGASYEQYF.

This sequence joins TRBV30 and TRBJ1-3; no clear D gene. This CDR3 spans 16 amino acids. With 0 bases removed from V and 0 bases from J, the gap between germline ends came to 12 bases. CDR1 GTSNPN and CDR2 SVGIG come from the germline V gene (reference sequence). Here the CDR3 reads CAWSVSRFYSGNTIYF. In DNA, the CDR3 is TGTGCCTGGAGTGTCTCCAGGTTTTACTCTGGAAACACCATATATTTT.

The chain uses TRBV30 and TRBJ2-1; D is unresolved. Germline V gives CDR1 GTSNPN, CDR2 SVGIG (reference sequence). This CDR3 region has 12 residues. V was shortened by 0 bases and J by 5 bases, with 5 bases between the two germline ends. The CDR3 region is CAWSVQDNEQFF. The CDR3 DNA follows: TGTGCCTGGAGTGTACAAGACAATGAGCAGTTCTTC.

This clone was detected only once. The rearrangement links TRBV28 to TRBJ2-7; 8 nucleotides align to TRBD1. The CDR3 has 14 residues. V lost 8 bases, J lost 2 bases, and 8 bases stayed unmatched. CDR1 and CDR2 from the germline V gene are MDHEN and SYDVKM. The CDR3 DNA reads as TGTGCCAGCGGCACTGCGACAGGGGCCTACGAGCAGTACTTC. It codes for CASGTATGAYEQYF.

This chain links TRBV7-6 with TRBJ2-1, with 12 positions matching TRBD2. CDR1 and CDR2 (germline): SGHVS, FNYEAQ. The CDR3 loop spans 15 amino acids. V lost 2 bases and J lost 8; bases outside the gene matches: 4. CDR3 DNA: TGTGCCAGCAGCTTACTAGCGGGAGGGCCCGATGAGCAGTTCTTC. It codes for CASSLLAGGPDEQFF. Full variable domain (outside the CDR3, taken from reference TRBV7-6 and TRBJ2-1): GAGVSQSPRYKVTKRGQDVALRCDPISGHVSLYWYRQALGQGPEFLTYFNYEAQQDKSGLPNDRFSAERPEGSISTLTIQRTEQRDSAMYRCASSLLAGGPDEQFFGPGTRLTVL.

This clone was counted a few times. The CDR3 loop reads CASSEMASNQPQHF. CDR3 in DNA: TGTGCCAGCAGTGAAATGGCCAGCAATCAGCCCCAGCATTTT. The V and J genes are TRBV2 and TRBJ1-5; D is unresolved. The length of the CDR3 is 14 residues. V lost 2 bases and J 1 base, leaving 6 bases between the germline ends. CDR1 and CDR2 (germline): SNHLY, FYNNEI.

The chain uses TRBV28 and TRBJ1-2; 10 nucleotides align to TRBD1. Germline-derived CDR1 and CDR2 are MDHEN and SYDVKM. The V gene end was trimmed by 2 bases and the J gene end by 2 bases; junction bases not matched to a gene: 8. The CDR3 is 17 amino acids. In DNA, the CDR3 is TGTGCCAGCAGTTTAGGGGGCGGGACAGGGGTAAACTATGGCTACACCTTC. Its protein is CASSLGGGTGVNYGYTF.

CDR3 nucleotides: TGTGCCAGCAGCTTGGGACTAGCGGGTCGCACAGATACGCAGTATTTT. Amino acid sequence: CASSLGLAGRTDTQYF. The rearrangement links TRBV5-4 to TRBJ2-3, with 10 bases lining up with TRBD2. There are 16 residues in the CDR3. Germline lookup yields CDR1 SGHNT and CDR2 YYREEE (reference sequence). The V gene end was trimmed by 0 bases and the J gene end by 1 base; junction bases not matched to a gene: 2.

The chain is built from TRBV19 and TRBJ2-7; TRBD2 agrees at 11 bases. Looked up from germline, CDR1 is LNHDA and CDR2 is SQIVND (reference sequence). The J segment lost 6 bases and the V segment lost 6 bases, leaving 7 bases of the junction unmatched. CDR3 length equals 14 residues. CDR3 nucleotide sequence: TGTGCCAGTAGAATTCTAGCGGGAGGAGGCGAGCAGTACTTC. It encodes CASRILAGGGEQYF.

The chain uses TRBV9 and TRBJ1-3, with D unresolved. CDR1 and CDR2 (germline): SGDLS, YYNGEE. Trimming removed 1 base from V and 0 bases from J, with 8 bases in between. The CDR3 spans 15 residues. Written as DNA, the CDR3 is TGTGCCAGCAGCGTAACATCTTACTCTGGAAACACCATATATTTT. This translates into CASSVTSYSGNTIYF.

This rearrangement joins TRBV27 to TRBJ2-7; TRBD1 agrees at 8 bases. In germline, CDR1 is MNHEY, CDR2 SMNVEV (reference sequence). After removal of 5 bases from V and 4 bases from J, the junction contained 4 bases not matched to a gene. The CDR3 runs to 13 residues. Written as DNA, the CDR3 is TGTGCCAGCAGTCGGACAGGGCAGTACGAGCAGTACTTC. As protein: CASSRTGQYEQYF.

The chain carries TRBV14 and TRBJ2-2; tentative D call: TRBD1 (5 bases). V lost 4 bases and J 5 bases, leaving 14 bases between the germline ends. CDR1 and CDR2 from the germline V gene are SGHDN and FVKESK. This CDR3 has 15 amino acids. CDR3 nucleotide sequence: TGTGCCAGCAGCCCAAGACAGTCCGGGACCGGGGAGCTGTTTTTT. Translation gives CASSPRQSGTGELFF.

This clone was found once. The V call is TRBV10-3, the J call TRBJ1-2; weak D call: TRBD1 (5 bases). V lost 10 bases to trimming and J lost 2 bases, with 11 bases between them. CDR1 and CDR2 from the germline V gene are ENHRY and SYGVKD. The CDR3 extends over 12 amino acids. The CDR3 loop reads CATSTDNYGYTF. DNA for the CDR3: TGTGCCACCTCGACAGACAACTATGGCTACACCTTC.